This TCR beta chain was identified during a study of cytotoxic CD8 clonotypes in ibrutinib-treated CLL. Overall study: Median treatment time before response sampling was about 12 months, range 6 to 36.

The repertoire was sequenced with immunoSEQ multiplex PCR; TCRdb's copy has only in-frame clones and lacks some. The data contain more than 60,000 clones, 70% to 90% of them singletons. Germline CDR1 ENHRY, CDR2 SYGVKD. This CDR3 comprises 13 residues. The V and J ends lost 3 bases and 2 bases respectively, with 8 bases between them. This rearrangement joins TRBV10-3 to TRBJ2-7; D is ambiguous. The TCR was taken from a human donor with chronic lymphocytic leukemia. The input for sequencing was PBMCs, taken after 24 months of ibrutinib treatment. The CDR3 sequence: CAISDAITYEQYF. DNA of the CDR3: TGTGCCATCAGTGACGCAATAACCTACGAGCAGTACTTC.